The T cell receptor (beta chain) described here comes from a study of radiotherapy plus CTLA-4 blockade in lung cancer. Study-wide background: 15% to 20% of enrolled patients responded objectively, and roughly 30% had disease control.

V was cut by 3 bases and J by 3 bases, with 6 bases left in between. This CDR3 contains 13 residues. Per the germline V gene, CDR1 is LGHNA and CDR2 is YNFKEQ. Focal radiation plus CTLA-4 blockade with ipilimumab was administered to patients who had chemo-refractory metastatic non-small-cell lung cancer. Libraries were prepared by immunoSEQ multiplex PCR; TCRdb keeps only in-frame clonotypes and omits some of them. The sample yields over 100,000 clones, 70% to 90% seen once. This material consisted of peripheral blood, taken from a patient treated with radiotherapy plus ipilimumab. This sequence was found in a human donor with non-small cell lung cancer that progressed on radiotherapy plus ipilimumab. The chain carries TRBV4-2 and TRBJ2-1, with no clear D. The CDR3 spells CASSHGDYNEQFF. CDR3 sequence (DNA): TGTGCCAGCAGCCACGGAGACTACAATGAGCAGTTCTTC.